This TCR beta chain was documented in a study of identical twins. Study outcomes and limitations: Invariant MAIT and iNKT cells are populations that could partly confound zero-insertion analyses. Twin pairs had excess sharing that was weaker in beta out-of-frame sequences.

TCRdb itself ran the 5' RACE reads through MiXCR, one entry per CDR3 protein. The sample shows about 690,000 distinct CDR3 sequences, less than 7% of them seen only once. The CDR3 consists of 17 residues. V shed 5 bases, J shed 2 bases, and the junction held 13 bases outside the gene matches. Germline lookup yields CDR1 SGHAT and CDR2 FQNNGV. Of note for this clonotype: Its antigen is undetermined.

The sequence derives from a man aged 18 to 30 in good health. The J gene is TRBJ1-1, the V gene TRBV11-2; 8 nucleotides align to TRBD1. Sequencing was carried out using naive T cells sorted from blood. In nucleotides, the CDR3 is TGTGCCAGCAGCCCAAGCCTACAGGGGGAGTATAACACTGAAGCTTTCTTT. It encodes CASSPSLQGEYNTEAFF.